This T cell receptor beta chain was retrieved from a study of beta chain features in type 1 diabetes. The investigators reverse transcribed all of the isolated RNA, so they sequenced expressed TCRB transcripts. Data came from immunoSEQ multiplex PCR; TCRdb stores just in-frame clones and leaves some out. Of under 450,000 clones detected, about 15% appear once; the ten largest clones hold approximately 0.02%. The CDR3 spans 16 residues. V trimming: 2 bases; J trimming: 5 bases; junction bases outside the gene matches: 7. Germline CDR1 is SGHTA and CDR2 is FQGNSA. What was sequenced was naive CD4+ T cells from blood. The chain links TRBV7-2 to TRBJ2-3; the match to TRBD2 covers 10 bases. This clonotype originated in a young woman in good health. The CDR3 protein is CASSLTAGGPLDTQYF. CDR3 DNA: TGTGCCAGCAGCTTAACAGCGGGAGGGCCATTAGATACGCAGTATTTT.